This T cell receptor (beta chain) was captured by sequencing in a study of blood T cell repertoires in COVID-19 (dated by TCRdb to 2018 to 2021). For the study in its entirety: The collaborator samples originated in the United States, Italy and Spain and spanned the acute and convalescent phases of COVID-19. The material from the prospective study consisted of cDNA or gDNA derived from T cells, B-cell-depleted T cells, or PBMCs. The dataset comprised deeply sampled blood TCRbeta repertoires from subjects exposed to, actively infected with, or recovered from COVID-19. The repertoires were released in a freely available public database meant as a resource for research on the immune response to SARS-CoV-2. The samples were drawn from the first 160 participants of the ongoing ImmuneRACE study and from 1,254 subjects provided by 6 global collaborators. Sample metadata almost always included a de-identified subject ID, COVID-19 status, age in years and sex. Where available, HLA class I and class II types were obtained from metadata supplied by the sample provider rather than from assay-based typing.

Enrolling through a virtual design, the prospective study's participants ranged in age from about 18 to 89 years and lived across some 23 United States geographic areas. In the prospective study, cohorts were assigned on the basis of participant-reported clinical history obtained from a screening survey and a study questionnaire. Exposed participants were defined as having been in contact with someone with a PCR-confirmed or clinician-diagnosed COVID-19 case within 2 weeks of study entry. In the prospective study, mobile phlebotomists collected whole blood, serum and a nasopharyngeal or oropharyngeal swab from each participant. Additional blood draws and questionnaires over an approximately 2-month period could optionally be provided by prospective study participants. Blood samples from the prospective study were shipped frozen or at room temperature prior to DNA extraction. The immunoSEQ Assay, a bias-controlled multiplex PCR, was used to amplify TCRbeta CDR3 regions from genomic DNA. In the source study's methods: Nucleated cell counts per sample were estimated from amplification of reference gene primers within the assay. Sequence reads were collapsed and filtered to measure the absolute abundance of every unique TCRbeta CDR3 rearrangement. For each sample, productive Simpson clonality was calculated as the square root of Simpson's diversity index across productive rearrangements. TCRdb limited this immuneACCESS table to in-frame rearrangements with V and J called. A share of clones is missing; checked studies link under half to unresolved V genes, and the rest is unexplained. The DNA was the basis for D and trimming; V, J and clone size are from that table. This sample comprises 140,000 or so clones, about 84% of them detected only once. The ten largest make up about 1.5% of the sample.

From V the trimming removes 4 bases and from J it removes 6 bases, while the gene matches leave 13 bases of the junction unaccounted for. CDR1 is given as SEHNR and CDR2 as FQNEAQ, both from the germline V gene (reference sequence). Its CDR3 holds 16 amino acids, cysteine through phenylalanine. The only DNA kept is the CDR3, 48 bases in frame from the first base. The research as a whole found: The quantity of clinical and demographic metadata differed by source and by participant and was supplied without curation.

On this clone itself: Its antigen specificity is not known. One base away there is no much larger clone; base qualities are not given.

Rearrangement joined TRBV7-9 to TRBJ2-7; 9 bases in between match TRBD1. The sequence was collected from a woman between 18 and 29 years old who had been exposed to COVID-19. The sequenced sample was PBMCs or T cells enriched from blood (not recorded which). The bases read TGTGCCAGCAGCTCCGACCAACAGGGGGCGAGAGGCGAGCAGTACTTC. Translated, this gives CASSSDQQGARGEQYF.